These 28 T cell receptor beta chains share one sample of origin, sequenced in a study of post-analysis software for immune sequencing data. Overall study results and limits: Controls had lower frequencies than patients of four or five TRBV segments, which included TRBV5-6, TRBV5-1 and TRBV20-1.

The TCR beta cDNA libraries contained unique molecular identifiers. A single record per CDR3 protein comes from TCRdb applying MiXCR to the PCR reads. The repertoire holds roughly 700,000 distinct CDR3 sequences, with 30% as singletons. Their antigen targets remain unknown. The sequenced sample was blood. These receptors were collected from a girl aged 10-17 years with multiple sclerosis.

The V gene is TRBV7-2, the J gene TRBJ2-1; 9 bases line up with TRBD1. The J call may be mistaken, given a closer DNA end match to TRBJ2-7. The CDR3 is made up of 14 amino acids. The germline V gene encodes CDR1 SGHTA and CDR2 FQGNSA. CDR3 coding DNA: TGTGCCAGCAGCCGGGACAGGGTCCCTGGTGAGCAGTACTTC. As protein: CASSRDRVPGEQYF.

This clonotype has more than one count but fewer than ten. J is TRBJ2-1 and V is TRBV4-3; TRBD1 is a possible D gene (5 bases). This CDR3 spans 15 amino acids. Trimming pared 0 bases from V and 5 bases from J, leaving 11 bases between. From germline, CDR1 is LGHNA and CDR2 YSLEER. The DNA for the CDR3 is TGCGCCAGCAGCCAAGAAGGCAGGGAACACAATGAGCAGTTCTTC. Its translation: CASSQEGREHNEQFF.

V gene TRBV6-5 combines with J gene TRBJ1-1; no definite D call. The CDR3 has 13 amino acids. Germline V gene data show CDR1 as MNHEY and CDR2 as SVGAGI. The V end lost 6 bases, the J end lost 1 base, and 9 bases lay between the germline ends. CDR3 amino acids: CASSRGPNTEAFF. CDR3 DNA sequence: TGTGCCAGCAGCCGCGGGCCGAACACTGAAGCTTTCTTT.

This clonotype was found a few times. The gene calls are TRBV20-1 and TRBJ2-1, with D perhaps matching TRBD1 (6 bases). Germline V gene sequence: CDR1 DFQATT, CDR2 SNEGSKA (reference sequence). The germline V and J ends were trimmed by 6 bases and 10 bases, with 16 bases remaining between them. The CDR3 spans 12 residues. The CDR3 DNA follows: TGCAGTGCACGGGAAGGGGGAGAGGAGCAGTTCTTC. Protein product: CSAREGGEEQFF.

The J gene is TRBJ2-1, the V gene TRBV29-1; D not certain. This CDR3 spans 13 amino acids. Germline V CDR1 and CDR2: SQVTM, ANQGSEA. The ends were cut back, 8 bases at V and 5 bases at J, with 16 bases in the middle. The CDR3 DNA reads TGCAGCTTCCTGGGCCTTACCCACAATGAGCAGTTCTTC. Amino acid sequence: CSFLGLTHNEQFF.

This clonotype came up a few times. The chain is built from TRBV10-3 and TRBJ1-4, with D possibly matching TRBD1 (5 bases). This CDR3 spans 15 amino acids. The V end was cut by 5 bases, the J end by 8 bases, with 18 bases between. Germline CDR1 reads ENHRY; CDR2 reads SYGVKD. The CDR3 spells CAISRGQSQVEKLFF. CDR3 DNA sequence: TGTGCCATCAGTCGTGGACAATCTCAAGTCGAAAAACTGTTTTTT.

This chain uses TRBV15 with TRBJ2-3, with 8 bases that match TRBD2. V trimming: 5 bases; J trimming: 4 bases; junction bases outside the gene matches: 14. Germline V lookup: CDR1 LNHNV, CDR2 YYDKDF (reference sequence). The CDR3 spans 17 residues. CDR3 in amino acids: CATSPGPGTRRADTQYF. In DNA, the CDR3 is TGTGCCACCAGCCCCGGTCCTGGGACTAGGCGGGCAGATACGCAGTATTTT.

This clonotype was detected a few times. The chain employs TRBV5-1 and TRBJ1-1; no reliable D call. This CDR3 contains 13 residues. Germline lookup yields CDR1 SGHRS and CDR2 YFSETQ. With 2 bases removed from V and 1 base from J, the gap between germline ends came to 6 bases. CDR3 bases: TGCGCCAGCAGCTTTGGGGAGAACACTGAAGCTTTCTTT. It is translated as CASSFGENTEAFF.

As DNA, the CDR3 is TGTGCCAGCAGGGCCGCGAGCTCTGGGGCCAACGTCCTGACTTTC. Protein product: CASRAASSGANVLTF. The chain recombines TRBV6-2 or TRBV6-3 with TRBJ2-6; no clear D gene. Trimming shortened V by 6 bases and J by 0 bases, and 9 bases separated the two germline ends. CDR1 and CDR2 from the germline V gene are MNHEY and SVGEGT. The CDR3 length is 15 residues.

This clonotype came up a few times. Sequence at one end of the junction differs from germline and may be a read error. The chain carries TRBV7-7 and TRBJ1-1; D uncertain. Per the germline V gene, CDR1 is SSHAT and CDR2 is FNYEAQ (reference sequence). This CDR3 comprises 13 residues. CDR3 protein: CASSRRTDTEAFF. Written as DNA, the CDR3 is TGTGCTAGCAGCCGCCGGACGGACACTGAAGCTTTCTTT. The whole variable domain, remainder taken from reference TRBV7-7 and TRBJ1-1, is GAGVSQSPRYKVTKRGQDVTLRCDPISSHATLYWYQQALGQGPEFLTYFNYEAQPDKSGLPSDRFSAERPEGSISTLTIQRTEQRDSAMYRCASSRRTDTEAFFGQGTRLTVV.

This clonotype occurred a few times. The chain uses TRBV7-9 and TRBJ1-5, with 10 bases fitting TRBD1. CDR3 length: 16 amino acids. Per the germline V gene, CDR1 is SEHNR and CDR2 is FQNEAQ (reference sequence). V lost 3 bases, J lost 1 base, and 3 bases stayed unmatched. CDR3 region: CASSFGQGGSNQPQHF. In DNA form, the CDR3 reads TGTGCCAGCAGCTTTGGACAGGGGGGGAGCAATCAGCCCCAGCATTTT. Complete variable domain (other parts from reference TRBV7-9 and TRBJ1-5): DTGVSQNPRHKITKRGQNVTFRCDPISEHNRLYWYRQTLGQGPEFLTYFQNEAQLEKSRLLSDRFSAERPKGSFSTLEIQRTEQGDSAMYLCASSFGQGGSNQPQHFGDGTRLSIL.

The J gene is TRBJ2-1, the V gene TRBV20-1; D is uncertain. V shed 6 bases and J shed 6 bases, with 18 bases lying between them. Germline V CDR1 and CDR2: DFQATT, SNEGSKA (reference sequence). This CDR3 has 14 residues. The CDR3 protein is CSANSLGPFNEQFF. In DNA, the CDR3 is TGCAGTGCCAACAGTTTAGGGCCTTTCAATGAGCAGTTCTTC.

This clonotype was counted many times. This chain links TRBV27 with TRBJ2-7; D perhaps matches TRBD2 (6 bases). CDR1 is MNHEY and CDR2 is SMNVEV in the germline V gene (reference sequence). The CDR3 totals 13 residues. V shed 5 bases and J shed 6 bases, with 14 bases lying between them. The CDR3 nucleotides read TGTGCCAGCAGTCCCGGGACTCTTCTCGAGCAGTACTTC. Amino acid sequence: CASSPGTLLEQYF.

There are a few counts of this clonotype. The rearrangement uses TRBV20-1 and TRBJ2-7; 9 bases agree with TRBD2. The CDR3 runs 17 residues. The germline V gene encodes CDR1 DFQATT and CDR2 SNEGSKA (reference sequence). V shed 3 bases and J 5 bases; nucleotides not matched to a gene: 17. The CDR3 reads CSASPWGSGSGKNEQYF. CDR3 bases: TGCAGTGCTAGCCCGTGGGGTAGCGGGAGTGGTAAAAACGAGCAGTACTTC.

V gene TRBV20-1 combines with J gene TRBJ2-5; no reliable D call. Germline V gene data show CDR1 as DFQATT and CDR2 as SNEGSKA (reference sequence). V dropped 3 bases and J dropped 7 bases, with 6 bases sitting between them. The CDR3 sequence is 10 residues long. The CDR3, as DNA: TGCAGTGCTAGGTCCCTGACCCAGTACTTC. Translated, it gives CSARSLTQYF.

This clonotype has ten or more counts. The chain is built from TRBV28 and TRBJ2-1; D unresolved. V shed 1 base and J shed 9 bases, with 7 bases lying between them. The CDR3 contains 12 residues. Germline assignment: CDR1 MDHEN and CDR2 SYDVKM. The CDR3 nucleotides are TGTGCCAGCAGTTTATTGGGTGGTGAGCAGTTCTTC. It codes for CASSLLGGEQFF.

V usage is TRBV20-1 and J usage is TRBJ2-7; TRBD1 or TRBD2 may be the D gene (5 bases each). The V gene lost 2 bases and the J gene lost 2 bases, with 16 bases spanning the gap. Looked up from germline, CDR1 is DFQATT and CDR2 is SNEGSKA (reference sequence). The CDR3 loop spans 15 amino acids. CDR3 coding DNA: TGCAGTGCTAGACGACCAGGGACGGATCCCTACGAGCAGTACTTC. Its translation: CSARRPGTDPYEQYF.

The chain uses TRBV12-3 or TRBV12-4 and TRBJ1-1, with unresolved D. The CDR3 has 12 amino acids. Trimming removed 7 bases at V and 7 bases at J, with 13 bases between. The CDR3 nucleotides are TGTGCCAGCAAGGTTTCAGGTGGTGAAGCTTTCTTT. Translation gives CASKVSGGEAFF.

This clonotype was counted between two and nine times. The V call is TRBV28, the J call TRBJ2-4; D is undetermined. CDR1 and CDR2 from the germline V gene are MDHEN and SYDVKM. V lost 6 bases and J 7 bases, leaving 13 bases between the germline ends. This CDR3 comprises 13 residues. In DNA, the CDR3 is TGTGCCAGCAGCTTTCGCGACCTCAACATTCAGTACTTC. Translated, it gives CASSFRDLNIQYF.

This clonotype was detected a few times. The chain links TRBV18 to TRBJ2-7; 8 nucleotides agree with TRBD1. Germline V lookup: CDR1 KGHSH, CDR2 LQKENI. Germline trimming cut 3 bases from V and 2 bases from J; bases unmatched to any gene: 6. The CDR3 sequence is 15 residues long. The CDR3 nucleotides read TGTGCCAGCTCACCGTCGGGACAGGAAACCTACGAGCAGTACTTC. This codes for CASSPSGQETYEQYF.

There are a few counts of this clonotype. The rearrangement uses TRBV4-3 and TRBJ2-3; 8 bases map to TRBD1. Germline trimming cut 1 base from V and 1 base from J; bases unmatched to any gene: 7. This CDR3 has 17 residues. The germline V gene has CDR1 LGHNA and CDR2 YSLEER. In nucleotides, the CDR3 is TGCGCCAGCAGCCAAGGTTCCAGGGGGCTTGGCACAGATACGCAGTATTTT. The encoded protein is CASSQGSRGLGTDTQYF.

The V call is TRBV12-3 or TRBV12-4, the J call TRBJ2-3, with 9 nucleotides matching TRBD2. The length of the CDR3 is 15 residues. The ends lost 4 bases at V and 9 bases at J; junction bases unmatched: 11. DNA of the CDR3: TGTGCCAGCAGTTCTATGGGGACTAGCCGTGGCACGCAGTATTTT. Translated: CASSSMGTSRGTQYF.

The CDR3 here is CASSAQADETASYEQYF. The CDR3 DNA reads TGTGCCAGCAGCGCACAGGCTGACGAGACGGCCTCCTACGAGCAGTACTTC. This chain joins TRBV21-1 and TRBJ2-7; the table's D call, TRBD1, has no DNA check behind it. TRBV21-1 counts as a pseudogene. The CDR3 totals 17 residues.

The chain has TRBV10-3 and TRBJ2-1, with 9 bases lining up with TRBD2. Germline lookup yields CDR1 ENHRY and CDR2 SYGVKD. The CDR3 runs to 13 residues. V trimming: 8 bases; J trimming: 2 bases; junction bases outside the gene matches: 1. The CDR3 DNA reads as TGTGCCATCCGACTAGCGGCCTACAATGAGCAGTTCTTC. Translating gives CAIRLAAYNEQFF.

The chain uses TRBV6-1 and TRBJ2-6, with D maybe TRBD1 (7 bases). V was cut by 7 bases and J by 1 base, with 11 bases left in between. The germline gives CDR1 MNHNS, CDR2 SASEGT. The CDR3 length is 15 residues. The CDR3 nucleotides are TGTGCCAGCATCCCAGGGGGGTCTGGGGCCAACGTCCTGACTTTC. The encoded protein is CASIPGGSGANVLTF.

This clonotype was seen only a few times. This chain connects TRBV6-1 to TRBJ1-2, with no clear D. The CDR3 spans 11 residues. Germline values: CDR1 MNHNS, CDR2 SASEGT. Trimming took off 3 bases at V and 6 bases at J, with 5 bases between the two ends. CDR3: CASSDWDGYTF. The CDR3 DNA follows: TGTGCCAGCAGTGATTGGGATGGCTACACCTTC.

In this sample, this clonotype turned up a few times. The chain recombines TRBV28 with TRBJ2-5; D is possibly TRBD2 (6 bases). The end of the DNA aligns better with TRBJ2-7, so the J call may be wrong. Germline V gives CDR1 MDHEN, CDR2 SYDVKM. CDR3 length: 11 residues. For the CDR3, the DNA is TGTGCCTGCGGGAAACCCTACGAGCAGTACTTC. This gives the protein CACGKPYEQYF.

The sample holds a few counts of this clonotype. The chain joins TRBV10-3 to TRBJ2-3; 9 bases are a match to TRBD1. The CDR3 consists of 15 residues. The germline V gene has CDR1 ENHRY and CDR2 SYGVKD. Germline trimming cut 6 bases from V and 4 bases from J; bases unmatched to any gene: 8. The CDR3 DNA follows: TGTGCCATCAGGGCGGGACAGGGAGGTGCAGATACGCAGTATTTT. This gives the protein CAIRAGQGGADTQYF.